The TCR beta chain described here comes from a study of blood T cell repertoires in COVID-19. Turning to the study itself: The cDNA or gDNA used as material had been derived from T cells, B-cell-depleted T cells, or PBMCs.

Seattle's cohort entered during active infection and was followed longitudinally. This CDR3 is built from 15 residues. Trimming pared 4 bases from V and 3 bases from J, leaving 11 bases between. Germline loops: CDR1 KGHDR, CDR2 SFDVKD. This clone was observed many times. Profiled with immunoSEQ multiplex PCR; TCRdb holds only in-frame clones, not every one. The sample contains 200,000 to 300,000 clones, approximately 92% of which appear only once. This sequence was found in a person aged 18 to 29 with COVID-19, enrolled during active disease. This chain links TRBV24-1 with TRBJ2-2; D is ambiguous. The sequencing input was peripheral blood. The CDR3 bases are TGTGCCACCAGTGACGGTCCTCGGGACACCGGGGAGCTGTTTTTT. It encodes CATSDGPRDTGELFF.